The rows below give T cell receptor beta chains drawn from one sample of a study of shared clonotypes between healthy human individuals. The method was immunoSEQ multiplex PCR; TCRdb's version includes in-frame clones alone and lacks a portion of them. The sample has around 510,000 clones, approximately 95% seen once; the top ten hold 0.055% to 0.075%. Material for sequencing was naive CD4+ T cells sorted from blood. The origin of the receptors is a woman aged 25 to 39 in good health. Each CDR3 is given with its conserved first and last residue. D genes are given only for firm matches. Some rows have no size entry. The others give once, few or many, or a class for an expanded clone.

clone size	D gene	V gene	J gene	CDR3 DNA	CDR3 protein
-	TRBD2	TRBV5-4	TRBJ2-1	TGTGCCAGCAGCTTGGCTCCCACCGGGACTAGCGGGAGATCTTCGGGGGAGCAGTTCTTC	CASSLAPTGTSGRSSGEQFF
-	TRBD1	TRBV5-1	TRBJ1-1	TGCGCCAGCAGGGCGCGACAGGGCTTAAGCCGCGGGTCAGCTTTCTTT	CASRARQGLSRGSAFF
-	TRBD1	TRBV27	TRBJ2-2	TGTGCCAGCAGTCTTCGACAGGGGTCCACCGGGGAGCTGTTTTTT	CASSLRQGSTGELFF
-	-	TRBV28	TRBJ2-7	TGTGCCAGCAGTTTAGGTTCCTACGAGCAGTACTTC	CASSLGSYEQYF
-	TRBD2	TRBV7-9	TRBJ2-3	TGTGCCAGCAGTTGGGGAAGCGGGATTACAGATACGCAGTATTTT	CASSWGSGITDTQYF
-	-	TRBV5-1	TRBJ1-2	TGCGCCAGCAGCTTGGAGGTTAGCCGCCACTATGGCTACACCTTC	CASSLEVSRHYGYTF
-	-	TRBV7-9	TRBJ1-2	TGTGCCAGCAGCTTATGGGGCTCTGACTATGGCTACACCTTC	CASSLWGSDYGYTF
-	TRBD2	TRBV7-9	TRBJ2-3	TGTGCCAGCAGTCTTCCCCCATTGGGGAGGGACCGGGGAGATACGCAGTATTTT	CASSLPPLGRDRGDTQYF
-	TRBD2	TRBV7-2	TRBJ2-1	TGTGCCAGCAGCTTAAGGCGGGAGGTTCACTACAATGAGCAGTTCTTC	CASSLRREVHYNEQFF
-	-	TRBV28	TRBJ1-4	TGTGCCAGCAGCGTAACCACAGGGACGGGTGAAAAACTGTTTTTT	CASSVTTGTGEKLFF
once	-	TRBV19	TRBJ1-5	TGTGCCAGTAGTATCCCAGGGCGGTACACCCTAGTCCAGCCCCAGCATTTT	CASSIPGRYTLVQPQHF
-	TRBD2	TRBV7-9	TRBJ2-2	TGTGCCAGCAGCTTAAGACTAGCGGGAGGGCCCGGGGAGCTGTTTTTT	CASSLRLAGGPGELFF
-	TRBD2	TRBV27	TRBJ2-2	TGTGCCAGCAGTTTAAGCGGGGCCGGGGAGCTGTTTTTT	CASSLSGAGELFF
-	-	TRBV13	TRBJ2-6	TGTGCCAGCAGCTTTGGCGTGTTCTCTGGGGCCAACGTCCTGACTTTC	CASSFGVFSGANVLTF
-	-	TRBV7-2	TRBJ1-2	TGTGCCAGCAGCCGAAAAGCGACGGACCACTATGGCTACACCTTC	CASSRKATDHYGYTF
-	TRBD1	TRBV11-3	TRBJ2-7	TGTGCCAGCAGCCAGGGACAGGGCTACGAGCAGTACTTC	CASSQGQGYEQYF
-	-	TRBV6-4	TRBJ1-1	TGTGGAGCCCGGGGGGGATCGAACACTGAAGCTTTCTTT	CGARGGSNTEAFF
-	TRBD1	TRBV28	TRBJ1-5	TGTGCCAGCAGGCAAAGACAGGGGGCGTCGAGGAATCAGCCCCAGCATTTT	CASRQRQGASRNQPQHF
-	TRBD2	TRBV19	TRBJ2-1	TGTGCCAGTAGGTCGCTAGCGGGAATCGAGGGGGAGCAGTTCTTC	CASRSLAGIEGEQFF
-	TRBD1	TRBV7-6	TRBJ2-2	TGTGCCAGCAGCTTGGGACAGAAAAACACCGGGGAGCTGTTTTTT	CASSLGQKNTGELFF
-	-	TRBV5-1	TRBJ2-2	TGCGCCAGCAGTGCAGGAATACTAGAGGAGCTGTTTTTT	CASSAGILEELFF
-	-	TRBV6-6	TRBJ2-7	TGTGCCAGCAGTTACTCGATTATAGGGCGGTACGAGCAGTACTTC	CASSYSIIGRYEQYF